The next 27 T cell receptor beta chains were all read from a single sample in a study of cytomegalovirus exposure and HLA in healthy donors. Researchers ran the PCR with 60 Vbeta and 13 Jbeta primers. Generated by immunoSEQ multiplex PCR, the TCRdb table keeps only in-frame clones and is missing some. The sample carries 200,000 to 250,000 clones, more than 75% recorded once. Sample: PBMCs. The receptors were gathered from a woman between 35 and 50 years old in good health and CMV-seropositive.

The chain links TRBV5-1 to TRBJ2-1; weak D call: TRBD1 (6 bases). The V gene lost 5 bases and the J gene lost 5 bases, with 17 bases spanning the gap. Per the germline V gene, CDR1 is SGHRS and CDR2 is YFSETQ. The CDR3 totals 15 residues. CDR3 coding DNA: TGCGCCAGCAGGTCAACAGGGTACGGGGACAATGAGCAGTTCTTC. It yields the protein CASRSTGYGDNEQFF.

This rearrangement joins TRBV11-3 to TRBJ2-7; 10 positions match TRBD1. CDR3 length equals 14 residues. Losses at the gene ends were 5 bases for V and 4 bases for J; bases not matched to a gene: 5. Germline V gene sequence: CDR1 SGHNT, CDR2 YENEEA. The CDR3 reads CASSLPGQGYEQYF. CDR3 coding DNA: TGTGCCAGCAGCCTTCCGGGACAGGGGTACGAGCAGTACTTC.

This clone was seen only a few times. The chain recombines TRBV4-2 with TRBJ2-7; 9 nucleotides align to TRBD2. The CDR3 consists of 18 residues. V lost 0 bases, J lost 3 bases, and 12 bases stayed unmatched. The germline V gene encodes CDR1 LGHNA and CDR2 YNFKEQ. The chain's CDR3 is CASSQDRVAGVSIYEQYF. The CDR3 bases are TGTGCCAGCAGCCAAGATAGAGTAGCGGGAGTTTCTATCTACGAGCAGTACTTC.

This chain links TRBV4-2 with TRBJ2-6, with 9 bases lining up with TRBD2. V dropped 1 base and J dropped 2; count of bases not matched to a gene: 3. The CDR3 totals 17 residues. Germline loops: CDR1 LGHNA, CDR2 YNFKEQ. The CDR3 loop is CASSQGSGGAGANVLTF. DNA for the CDR3: TGTGCCAGCAGCCAAGGTAGCGGGGGAGCTGGGGCCAACGTCCTGACTTTC.

Of note for this clone: This is likely a read error, given that the CDR3 carries no conserved phenylalanine or tryptophan at its end. This chain uses TRBV7-9 with TRBJ1-1; tentatively, D is TRBD1 (5 bases). Trimming pared 5 bases from V and 5 bases from J, leaving 15 bases between. The CDR3 is 14 amino acids. CDR1 is SEHNR and CDR2 is FQNEAQ in the germline V gene (reference sequence). The CDR3 sequence is CASSRDLEETEAFS. The DNA for the CDR3 is TGTGCCAGCAGCCGGGACTTGGAGGAGACTGAAGCTTTCTCT.

The chain combines TRBV5-1 with TRBJ1-2; no definite D call. Germline CDR1 and CDR2: SGHRS and YFSETQ. Trimming took 5 bases from V and 4 from J, leaving 12 bases between them. The CDR3 runs 13 residues. The CDR3 DNA follows: TGCGCCAGCAGGGACGAGGGTCCCTATGGCTACACCTTC. Residues: CASRDEGPYGYTF.

The rearrangement links TRBV9 to TRBJ2-1; 10 bases fit TRBD2. The trim removed 0 bases at V and 10 bases at J, leaving 7 bases unmatched. The CDR3 extends over 15 amino acids. Germline V lookup: CDR1 SGDLS, CDR2 YYNGEE. The DNA of the CDR3 is TGTGCCAGCAGCGTAGGGTCTAGCGGGGGTGAGGAGCAGTTCTTC. It codes for CASSVGSSGGEEQFF.

There are many counts of this clone. This chain uses TRBV4-3 with TRBJ2-1, with D maybe TRBD2 (5 bases). Trimming removed 0 bases at V and 15 bases at J, with 18 bases between. Germline assignment: CDR1 LGHNA and CDR2 YSLEER. The CDR3 is 14 residues long. In DNA form, the CDR3 reads TGCGCCAGCAGCCAAGATGCGACTTCGGGATTAATGTTCTTC. Translation: CASSQDATSGLMFF.

This chain links TRBV4-1 with TRBJ1-1; a possible D gene is TRBD1 (5 bases). Between the trimmed V and J ends, which lost 1 base and 5 bases, there was a span of 23 bases. Germline V lookup: CDR1 MGHRA, CDR2 YSYEKL. The CDR3 is 18 residues long. For the CDR3, the DNA is TGCGCCAGCAGCCAAGTGGTCACAGGATACTTCTCAGGTACTGAAGCTTTCTTT. This sequence encodes CASSQVVTGYFSGTEAFF.

Concerning this clone itself: The junction departs from germline at one end; a sequencing error may be responsible. This chain connects TRBV5-6 to TRBJ2-2; D may be TRBD1 (5 bases). CDR1 SGHDT and CDR2 YYEEEE come from the germline V gene. This CDR3 contains 13 residues. In DNA, the CDR3 is TGTGCCAACAGCTTAGGGGTTACCGGGGAGCTGTTTTTT. Its translation: CANSLGVTGELFF.

The chain combines TRBV25-1 with TRBJ1-1; TRBD1 matches 8 bases. Germline V gene lookup returns CDR1 MGHDK and CDR2 SYGVNS. The ends lost 1 base at V and 3 bases at J; junction bases unmatched: 10. This CDR3 has 17 residues. The CDR3 loop is CASSESRQGKGDTEAFF. CDR3 sequence (DNA): TGTGCCAGCAGTGAATCCCGACAGGGGAAGGGGGACACTGAAGCTTTCTTT.

V and J are TRBV11-1 and TRBJ2-7; D ambiguous. The ends were cut back, 7 bases at V and 0 bases at J, with 10 bases in the middle. In germline, CDR1 is SGHAT, CDR2 FQDESV (reference sequence). This CDR3 has 13 amino acids. CDR3 nucleotide sequence: TGTGCCAGCAACCTCGACAACTCCTACGAGCAGTACTTC. As protein: CASNLDNSYEQYF.

V and J are TRBV30 and TRBJ1-6; D may be TRBD1 (6 bases). The CDR3 loop spans 13 amino acids. Deletions cut 5 bases from V and 10 bases from J, with 15 bases between. Germline V gene lookup returns CDR1 GTSNPN and CDR2 SVGIG (reference sequence). The CDR3, as DNA: TGTGCCTGGCAGCTGGACAGCTCCTCACCCCTCCACTTT. It yields the protein CAWQLDSSSPLHF.

The rearrangement uses TRBV7-9 and TRBJ1-1; tentative D call: TRBD1 (5 bases). There are 15 residues in the CDR3. Trimming removed 1 base at V and 4 bases at J, with 13 bases between. The germline V gene encodes CDR1 SEHNR and CDR2 FQNEAQ (reference sequence). The CDR3, as DNA: TGTGCCAGCAGCTTAGGGGGCGGAGGGGTCACTGAAGCTTTCTTT. Protein: CASSLGGGGVTEAFF. Full variable domain (rest looked up from reference TRBV7-9 and TRBJ1-1): DTGVSQNPRHKITKRGQNVTFRCDPISEHNRLYWYRQTLGQGPEFLTYFQNEAQLEKSRLLSDRFSAERPKGSFSTLEIQRTEQGDSAMYLCASSLGGGGVTEAFFGQGTRLTVV.

The chain employs TRBV29-1 and TRBJ2-5; 8 bases are shared with TRBD1. After removal of 8 bases from V and 5 bases from J, the junction contained 4 bases not matched to a gene. CDR3 size: 11 residues. Germline lookup yields CDR1 SQVTM and CDR2 ANQGSEA. The CDR3 is CSSRGHETQYF. Here the CDR3 DNA reads TGCAGCTCCAGGGGGCATGAGACCCAGTACTTC. Using reference TRBV29-1 and TRBJ2-5 for the parts outside the CDR3, the full variable domain is SAVISQKPSRDICQRGTSLTIQCQVDSQVTMMFWYRQQPGQSLTLIATANQGSEATYESGFVIDKFPISRPNLTFSTLTVSNMSPEDSSIYLCSSRGHETQYFGPGTRLLVL.

The chain couples TRBV18 to TRBJ2-1, with D possibly being TRBD2 (5 bases). The V gene lost 0 bases and the J gene lost 6 bases, with 9 bases spanning the gap. The CDR3 consists of 14 residues. Germline V gives CDR1 KGHSH, CDR2 LQKENI. The CDR3 sequence: CASSPPSDFNEQFF. The CDR3 coding sequence is TGTGCCAGCTCACCACCTTCGGACTTCAATGAGCAGTTCTTC.

This chain connects TRBV4-2 to TRBJ2-7; possible D gene TRBD1, 6 bases. The germline gives CDR1 LGHNA, CDR2 YNFKEQ. The CDR3 totals 16 residues. V was pared by 1 base and J by 6 bases, with 19 bases between. CDR3 bases: TGTGCCAGCAGCCAAGCTGGGAACAGGGTGACTGGCGAGCAGTACTTC. Amino acids: CASSQAGNRVTGEQYF.

The table lists this clone with a count of one. The chain employs TRBV6-5 and TRBJ1-2; 9 bases match TRBD1. Trimming removed 2 bases from V and 2 bases from J; junction bases left unmatched: 3. Germline CDR1 reads MNHEY; CDR2 reads SVGAGI. This CDR3 comprises 15 residues. The CDR3 DNA is TGTGCCAGCAGTTACACAGGGACAGGGAACTATGGCTACACCTTC. It encodes CASSYTGTGNYGYTF.

This chain links TRBV7-2 with TRBJ2-6; 10 bases agree with TRBD1. V gave up 4 bases and J gave up 2 bases; unmatched junction bases: 5. CDR1 and CDR2 (germline): SGHTA, FQGNSA. The CDR3 has 17 residues. CDR3 DNA: TGTGCCAGCAGCTCGACAGGGGGCGGGGCTGGGGCCAACGTCCTGACTTTC. Translation: CASSSTGGGAGANVLTF.

The J gene is TRBJ2-2, the V gene TRBV19; 10 bases are a match to TRBD1. The germline V gene encodes CDR1 LNHDA and CDR2 SQIVND (reference sequence). Trimming at V came to 4 bases and at J to 2 bases, leaving 7 bases not matched to a gene. The CDR3 is 17 amino acids. Written as DNA, the CDR3 is TGTGCCAGTAGTAGGCCGGGACAGGGGTCCAACACCGGGGAGCTGTTTTTT. Translated, it gives CASSRPGQGSNTGELFF.

The chain couples TRBV5-1 to TRBJ2-7; 8 bases map to TRBD2. The CDR3 runs 16 residues. With V trimmed by 3 bases and J by 3 bases, 11 bases remained unmatched. Germline V gene sequence: CDR1 SGHRS, CDR2 YFSETQ. In DNA form, the CDR3 reads TGCGCCAGCAGCTCTGAGGTTAGCGGGAAACGCTACGAGCAGTACTTC. Its translation is CASSSEVSGKRYEQYF.

The rearrangement links TRBV10-3 to TRBJ2-7; TRBD2 matches 7 bases. The CDR3 contains 14 residues. Germline V gene data show CDR1 as ENHRY and CDR2 as SYGVKD. V dropped 7 bases and J dropped 5; count of bases not matched to a gene: 11. This CDR3 is CAIKGPGGGNEQYF. The CDR3 DNA reads TGTGCCATCAAGGGACCGGGCGGGGGTAACGAGCAGTACTTC.

The chain has TRBV7-2 and TRBJ2-5; 7 positions agree with TRBD2. Near its end, the DNA agrees better with TRBJ2-7, so the J call may be wrong. This CDR3 is 16 amino acids long. Germline-derived CDR1 and CDR2 are SGHTA and FQGNSA. The CDR3 nucleotides read TGTGCCAGCAGCTTATCGGGGGGAGGGTTCAGCTACGAGCAGTACTTC. This encodes CASSLSGGGFSYEQYF.

This clone was counted only a few times. The J gene is TRBJ1-5, the V gene TRBV5-4; 7 bases match TRBD1. The trim removed 4 bases at V and 4 bases at J, leaving 2 bases unmatched. CDR3 length equals 13 residues. Germline V gene sequence: CDR1 SGHNT, CDR2 YYREEE (reference sequence). The CDR3 DNA reads TGTGCCAGCAGCCGGGACAGAAATCAGCCCCAGCATTTT. Translation gives CASSRDRNQPQHF.

A note on this clone: Germline and junction disagree at one end, which may indicate a read error. The chain joins TRBV6-1 to TRBJ1-3; no clear D. Germline lookup yields CDR1 MNHNS and CDR2 SASEGT. CDR3 length: 14 amino acids. Here the CDR3 DNA reads TGTGCCAGCAGTGAAAGGCTTGCGATGGGCTCCCTGGATTTT. It codes for CASSERLAMGSLDF.

This chain joins TRBV27 and TRBJ2-3, with D unresolved. Germline-derived CDR1 and CDR2 are MNHEY and SMNVEV (reference sequence). This CDR3 contains 13 residues. Trimming shortened V by 5 bases and J by 3 bases, and 9 bases separated the two germline ends. CDR3 DNA sequence: TGTGCCAGCAGTATTTGGCTGACAGATACGCAGTATTTT. Translation: CASSIWLTDTQYF.

This chain links TRBV5-1 with TRBJ2-2; 7 bases line up with TRBD2. With V trimmed by 1 base and J by 1 base, 4 bases remained unmatched. The germline V gene has CDR1 SGHRS and CDR2 YFSETQ. The CDR3 has 16 amino acids. CDR3 loop: CASSLYGGGNTGELFF. CDR3 coding DNA: TGCGCCAGCAGCTTGTACGGCGGGGGGAACACCGGGGAGCTGTTTTTT.